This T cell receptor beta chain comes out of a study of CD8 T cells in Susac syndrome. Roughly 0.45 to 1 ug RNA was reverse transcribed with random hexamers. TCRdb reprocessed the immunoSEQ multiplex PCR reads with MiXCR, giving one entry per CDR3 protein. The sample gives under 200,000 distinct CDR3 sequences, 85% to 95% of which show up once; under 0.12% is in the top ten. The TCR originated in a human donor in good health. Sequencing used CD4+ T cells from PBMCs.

The CDR3 region is CASRPSSGSPYNEQFF. DNA of the CDR3: TGTGCCAGCAGACCCTCAAGCGGGAGTCCCTACAATGAGCAGTTCTTC. The V gene is TRBV28, the J gene TRBJ2-1, with 8 positions matching TRBD2. The CDR3 is 16 residues long. Germline V gene data show CDR1 as MDHEN and CDR2 as SYDVKM. Trimming at V came to 6 bases and at J to 2 bases, leaving 9 bases not matched to a gene.